This section outlines one T cell receptor (beta chain) sequence together with its context. The antigen is undetermined. This specimen comes from a study of cytomegalovirus exposure and HLA in healthy donors. Notes on the study in general: Later, TCR association rates were found to vary by HLA locus, highest for DRB1 and lowest for HLA-C. As a later analysis showed, a missense DCLRE1C variant was linked to trimming of TCR beta V- and J-genes.

Germline CDR1 SGHRS, CDR2 YFSETQ. This CDR3 spans 15 amino acids. Losses at the gene ends were 2 bases for V and 2 bases for J; bases not matched to a gene: 6. The PCR had 60 Vbeta and 13 Jbeta primers. As originally analysed: In a later analysis, the count reached about 75 million unique TCR beta chains, with 9 million to 11 million shared. Sequencing was performed with immunoSEQ multiplex PCR; in TCRdb, only in-frame clones are kept and a portion is missing. Clone size and the V and J calls come from that table; the DNA yielded D and trimming. The data contain nearly 110,000 clones, just over 70% of them seen just once; the ten biggest clones take up 0.6% to 1%.

V is TRBV5-1 and J is TRBJ1-2; 7 bases map to TRBD1. The clonotype comes from a boy between 10 and 17 years old in good health and CMV-seronegative. Sequencing was done on a sample of PBMCs. The CDR3 protein is CASSFRTGYNYGYTF. The CDR3 nucleotides read TGCGCCAGCAGCTTCCGGACAGGTTACAACTATGGCTACACCTTC.